This TCR beta chain stems from a study of T cells in Graves' hyperthyroidism and ophthalmopathy (dated by TCRdb to about 2019). For the wider study: Peripheral blood samples were taken at initial diagnosis, before any treatment was given. A discovery cohort of about 96 patients, about 44 with Graves' ophthalmopathy and approximately 57 with stable Graves' hyperthyroidism, was used to find distinguishing TCR V-J signatures. The roughly 100 discovery patients were randomly divided into training and test sets at a 7:3 ratio. In about 6 Graves' hyperthyroidism patients, the study also compared T-cell repertoires from thyroid tissue with T-cell repertoires from blood. Prospective prediction of ophthalmopathy was tested in an independent validation cohort consisting of fewer than 20 hyperthyroidism patients and 15 or so patients who later progressed to ophthalmopathy. TCR Vbeta CDR3 sequencing of around 130 peripheral blood samples (43 ophthalmopathy, about 80 hyperthyroidism and about 17 progressor patients) is reported in the paper. Once sampling was done, hyperthyroidism patients were given methimazole at a starting dose of 30 mg daily, whereas ophthalmopathy patients were given high-dose intravenous methylprednisolone.

In the ophthalmopathy patients, disease was moderately to severely active, with a Clinical Activity Score of 3 or more, a NOSPECS grade of 4 or more, and a duration of less than 3 months. Any patient with an uncontrolled infection, another autoimmune disease, pregnancy or lactation was excluded. Clinical symptoms, serum thyroxine and TRAb, thyroid ultrasound, and orbital computed tomography formed the basis for the diagnoses. PBMCs were isolated from 7.5 to 10 ml of fresh peripheral blood by Ficoll-Paque density gradient centrifugation. Total RNA was extracted using Trizol reagent, and RNA quality was assessed on an Agilent 2100 Bioanalyzer. On this clonotype: Its binding antigen is unknown. There are no base qualities to consult, and no much larger clone falls within one base.

Amplification of TCR beta CDR3 regions was carried out from RNA transcripts. The first round of RT-PCR for the TCR CDR3 was performed with the HTBI primer set and the Qiagen OneStep RT-PCR kit. The libraries were constructed in a second round of multiplex PCR and then size-selected and purified. Paired-end sequencing of the libraries was performed with 100 bp reads on an Illumina HiSeq2000. The published analysis was carried out like this. Raw data were processed with SOAPnuke, discarding reads with adapters, uncalled bases, mean Phred below 15, or no exact constant-primer or identifier match. High-quality paired reads were merged with COPE v1.2.5, and unique nucleotide sequences were defined as clonotypes. Clonotypes were aligned to IMGT TRBV, TRBD and TRBJ reference segments using MiTCR v1.1. The analysis was restricted to V-J combinations with a frequency above 0.0001, which together covered 99.2% of the repertoires. The TCS score was defined as F50 (clonal expansion) divided by E x V (chaos), with BLOSUM62-based TCRdist calculated between CDR3 peptides within each V-J. Welch's t-statistics and random forest reduced fewer than 550 V-J features to roughly 13, which were used in a naive Bayes classifier (R e1071). TCRdb handled the public reads itself, with Q25 trimming in fastp and clone calling in MiXCR, and kept productive beta chains. Entries that share a CDR3 protein sequence are merged under the most common genes and DNA. In this record, the V and J calls reflect TCRdb's handling and not the investigators' own analysis. Across this sample there are 450,000 to 650,000 distinct CDR3 sequences, with around 14% seen only once. 6.5% to 9% of the sample belongs to the ten largest clones.

CDR1 LGHDT and CDR2 YNNKEL are derived from the germline V gene (reference sequence). V and J are trimmed by 6 bases and 1 base, and the gene matches miss 6 bases of the junction. The cysteine opens and the phenylalanine closes a CDR3 of 15 amino acids. Left in the record is the CDR3 DNA by itself, 45 bases read in frame from the first base. Overall results and qualifications from the work: A 13 V-J signature model separated ophthalmopathy from stable hyperthyroidism, with approximately 87% sensitivity and roughly 84% specificity in cross-validation and 80%/75% in testing. In validation, the model predicted progression to ophthalmopathy with 55% to 71% sensitivity and approximately 74% specificity, a median of roughly seven months before onset. Sample size was not statistically predetermined, and blinding of investigators to group allocation was not performed. Most expanded thyroid clonotypes (frequency above 0.001) were also detected in blood, a finding suggesting that blood repertoires may reflect thyroid immune responses.

Source material: blood. Recombination connected TRBV3-1 to TRBJ1-1; TRBD1 aligns with 9 central bases. The TCR comes from a woman younger than 30 with Graves' ophthalmopathy. The CDR3 loop reads CASSNPGQGNTEAFF. The nucleotides are TGTGCCAGCAGTAACCCGGGACAGGGGAACACTGAAGCTTTCTTT.